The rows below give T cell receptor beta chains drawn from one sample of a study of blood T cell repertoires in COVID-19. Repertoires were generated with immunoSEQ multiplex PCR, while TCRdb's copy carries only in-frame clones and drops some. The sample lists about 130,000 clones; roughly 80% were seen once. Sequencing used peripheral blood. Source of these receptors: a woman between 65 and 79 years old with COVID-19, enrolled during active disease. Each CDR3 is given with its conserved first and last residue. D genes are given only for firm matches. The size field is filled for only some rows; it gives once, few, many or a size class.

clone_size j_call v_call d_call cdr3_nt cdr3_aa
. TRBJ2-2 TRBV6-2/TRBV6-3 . TGTGCCAGCACCCCCCCCGGAGGGGTCACCGGGGAGCTGTTTTTT CASTPPGGVTGELFF
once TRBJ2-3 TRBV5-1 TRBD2 TGCGCCAGCAACCCTCGGGGGGACGGGACAGATACGCAGTATTTT CASNPRGDGTDTQYF
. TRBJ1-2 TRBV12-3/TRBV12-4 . TGTGCCAGCAGTTTAGTGGGGGCGAGAGGCTACACCTTC CASSLVGARGYTF
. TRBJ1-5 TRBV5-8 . TGTGCCAGCAGCTTGGGGACAGTTAGCAATCAGCCCCAGCATTTT CASSLGTVSNQPQHF
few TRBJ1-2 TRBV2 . TGTGCCAGCAGTGAATGGGGGCAGTCACGCTATGGCTACACCTTC CASSEWGQSRYGYTF
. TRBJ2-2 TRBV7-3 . TGTGCCAGCAGCTCAGGCGCCGGGGAGCTGTTTTTT CASSSGAGELFF
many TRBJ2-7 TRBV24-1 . TGTGCCACCAGTGACCCGTACAGCTACGAGCAGTACTTC CATSDPYSYEQYF
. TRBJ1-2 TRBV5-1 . TGCGCCAGCAGCTTTAGGACAGACTATGGCTACACCTTC CASSFRTDYGYTF
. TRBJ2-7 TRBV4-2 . TGTGCCAGCAGCCAAGGTGGGAGCTCCTACGAGCAGTACTTC CASSQGGSSYEQYF
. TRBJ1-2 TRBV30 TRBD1 TGTGCACGGATCCGGGACAGGGGGCATGGCTACACCTTC CARIRDRGHGYTF
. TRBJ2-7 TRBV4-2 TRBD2 TGTGCCAGCAGCCAAGATCCTAGCGGGGGTTCCTACGAGCAGTACTTC CASSQDPSGGSYEQYF
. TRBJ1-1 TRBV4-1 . TGCGCCAGCAGACCCCCTGGAGCGATGAACACTGAAGCTTTCTTT CASRPPGAMNTEAFF
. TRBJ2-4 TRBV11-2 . TGTGCCAGCAGCTTAGCTGGGGAGGTTGCCAAAAACATTCAGTACTTC CASSLAGEVAKNIQYF
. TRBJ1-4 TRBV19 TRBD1 TGTGCCAGTAGCCCTCCGGGGACAGGGTCCGAAAAACTGTTTTTT CASSPPGTGSEKLFF
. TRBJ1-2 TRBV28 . TGTGCCAGCAGTTTAAGGGGGTCCTATGGCTACACCTTC CASSLRGSYGYTF
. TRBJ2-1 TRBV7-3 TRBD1 TGTGCCAGCAGCTTAATGTCGGACAGGTACAATGAGCAGTTCTTC CASSLMSDRYNEQFF
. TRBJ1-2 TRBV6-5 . TGTGCCAGCAGTTACCCGTCGACAGCTAACTATGGCTACACCTTC CASSYPSTANYGYTF
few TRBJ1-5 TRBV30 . TGTGCCTGGAGCCGGGAGGGGGATCAGCCCCAGCATTTT CAWSREGDQPQHF
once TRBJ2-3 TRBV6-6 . TGTGCCAGCAGTTCACAGGGAAAAGATACGCAGTATTTT CASSSQGKDTQYF
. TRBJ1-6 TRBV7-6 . TGTGCCAGCAGCTCCGACAGCTCGTATAATTCACCCCTCCACTTT CASSSDSSYNSPLHF
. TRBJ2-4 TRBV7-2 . TGTGCCAGCAGCTTAGCGCCAGGGAAAAACATTCAGTACTTC CASSLAPGKNIQYF
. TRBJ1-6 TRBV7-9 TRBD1 TGTGCCAGCAGCTTATATAGGGACAGGGCGGATTCACCCCTCCACTTT CASSLYRDRADSPLHF
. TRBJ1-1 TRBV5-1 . TGCGCCAGCGCCCCAGCGCGCCTGAACACTGAAGCTTTCTTT CASAPARLNTEAFF
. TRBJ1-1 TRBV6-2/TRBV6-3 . TGTGCCAGCAGTTACTCGAGTGCGAAGAACACTGAAGCTTTCTTT CASSYSSAKNTEAFF
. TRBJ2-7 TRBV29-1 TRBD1 TGCAGCGTTGATGTAGGACAGGGGGGCCCGTCGGGCCAGTACTTC CSVDVGQGGPSGQYF
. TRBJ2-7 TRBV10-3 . TGTGCCATCAGAAGTAGCTCCTACGAGCAGTACTTC CAIRSSSYEQYF
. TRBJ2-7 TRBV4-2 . TGTGCCAGCAGCCAAGGCACAGCTCGGGGCGAGCAGTACTTC CASSQGTARGEQYF
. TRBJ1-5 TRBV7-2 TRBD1 TGTGCCAGCAGCCTGTGGGGACAGGGGAGCCAGCCCCAGCATTTT CASSLWGQGSQPQHF
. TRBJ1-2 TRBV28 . TGTGCCAGCAGTTTACCCTCAATACGGGACTACACCTTC CASSLPSIRDYTF